These T cell receptor beta chains were read from a single sample in a study of siplizumab effects on memory and regulatory T cells. Measured with immunoSEQ multiplex PCR; TCRdb has only the in-frame clones, and not every one. Altogether tens of thousands of clones are present, nearly 98% being singletons, with the ten largest covering about 0.095%. The sample consisted of naive CD8+ T cells sorted from blood. These receptors all stem from a human donor in good health. Both conserved end residues are part of each CDR3. Fields, in order: J gene, D gene, clone size, V gene, CDR3 DNA, CDR3 protein. D genes are given only for firm matches. The size of a clone is reported for some rows only, either as once, few or many, or as a class for expanded clones.

J gene: TRBJ2-7; D gene: .; clone size: .; V gene: TRBV6-1; CDR3 DNA: TGTGCCAGCAGTGAAACGGGACTCTCCTACGAGCAGTACTTC; CDR3 protein: CASSETGLSYEQYF
J gene: TRBJ1-4; D gene: TRBD1; clone size: .; V gene: TRBV7-6; CDR3 DNA: TGTGCCAGCAGCTTAACAGGGGGTGGGGAAAAACTGTTTTTT; CDR3 protein: CASSLTGGGEKLFF
J gene: TRBJ1-1; D gene: .; clone size: .; V gene: TRBV25-1; CDR3 DNA: TGTGCCAGCAGTGAATTTGGGATCTCCAACACTGAAGCTTTCTTT; CDR3 protein: CASSEFGISNTEAFF
J gene: TRBJ1-5; D gene: TRBD1; clone size: once; V gene: TRBV4-2; CDR3 DNA: TGTGCCAGCAGCCCCGTATCGGACAGGGGTAACGGCAATCAGCCCCAGCATTTT; CDR3 protein: CASSPVSDRGNGNQPQHF
J gene: TRBJ2-3; D gene: .; clone size: once; V gene: TRBV9; CDR3 DNA: TGTGCCAGCAGCGACGGGGCACCCACAGATACGCAGTATTTT; CDR3 protein: CASSDGAPTDTQYF
J gene: TRBJ2-1; D gene: .; clone size: .; V gene: TRBV15; CDR3 DNA: TGTGCCACCAGCAGAGATACGGGTGAGCAGTTCTTC; CDR3 protein: CATSRDTGEQFF
J gene: TRBJ2-7; D gene: .; clone size: .; V gene: TRBV5-3; CDR3 DNA: TGTGCCAGCAGCTTGACGGGCGAGCAGTACTTC; CDR3 protein: CASSLTGEQYF
J gene: TRBJ1-3; D gene: .; clone size: .; V gene: TRBV7-9; CDR3 DNA: TGTGCCAGCAGCTTGCTAACCGACTCCTCTGGAAACACCATATATTTT; CDR3 protein: CASSLLTDSSGNTIYF
J gene: TRBJ2-2; D gene: .; clone size: few; V gene: TRBV7-3; CDR3 DNA: TGTGCCAGCAGCTTAGTCTCCGGGGAGCTGTTTTTT; CDR3 protein: CASSLVSGELFF
J gene: TRBJ2-7; D gene: TRBD2; clone size: .; V gene: TRBV5-1; CDR3 DNA: TGCGCCAGCAGCTCCGAGCTAGCGGGGTACTACGAGCAGTACTTC; CDR3 protein: CASSSELAGYYEQYF
J gene: TRBJ2-2; D gene: TRBD2; clone size: .; V gene: TRBV13; CDR3 DNA: TGTGCCAGCAGCACCAGCAGCGGGGGACTACAGAACACCGGGGAGCTGTTTTTT; CDR3 protein: CASSTSSGGLQNTGELFF
J gene: TRBJ2-5; D gene: .; clone size: .; V gene: TRBV5-1; CDR3 DNA: TGCGCCAGCAGCTTGGCCGTGAGTGGGGAGACCCAGTACTTC; CDR3 protein: CASSLAVSGETQYF
J gene: TRBJ2-7; D gene: .; clone size: .; V gene: TRBV5-1; CDR3 DNA: TGCGCCAGCAGCACGACCTACGAGCAGTACTTC; CDR3 protein: CASSTTYEQYF
J gene: TRBJ2-2; D gene: .; clone size: .; V gene: TRBV18; CDR3 DNA: TGTGCCAGCTCGCGGGAAGCTTCGAACACCGGGGAGCTGTTTTTT; CDR3 protein: CASSREASNTGELFF
J gene: TRBJ2-7; D gene: .; clone size: few; V gene: TRBV19; CDR3 DNA: TGTGCCAGTAGTATGTTGGGGGAGCAGTACTTC; CDR3 protein: CASSMLGEQYF
J gene: TRBJ1-2; D gene: .; clone size: .; V gene: TRBV14; CDR3 DNA: TGTGCCAGCACCCCGGCGGGTAGCTATGGCTACACCTTC; CDR3 protein: CASTPAGSYGYTF
J gene: TRBJ2-5; D gene: .; clone size: .; V gene: TRBV14; CDR3 DNA: TGTGCCAGCAGCCAAGAGTGGAAGGGATGGGAGACCCAGTACTTC; CDR3 protein: CASSQEWKGWETQYF
J gene: TRBJ1-6; D gene: .; clone size: .; V gene: TRBV23-1; CDR3 DNA: TGCGCCAGCAGTCAATCGAGTCCTGGGACGAGCTCCTATAATTCACCCCTCCACTTT; CDR3 protein: CASSQSSPGTSSYNSPLHF
J gene: TRBJ1-4; D gene: .; clone size: .; V gene: TRBV9; CDR3 DNA: TGTGCCAGCAGCGAGTCGGGTGAAAAACTGTTTTTT; CDR3 protein: CASSESGEKLFF
J gene: TRBJ2-6; D gene: .; clone size: .; V gene: TRBV7-2; CDR3 DNA: TGTGCCAGCAGCTTAGGGGGCTTAGGGCTTGGGGCCAACGTCCTGACTTTC; CDR3 protein: CASSLGGLGLGANVLTF
J gene: TRBJ2-1; D gene: TRBD2; clone size: .; V gene: TRBV5-5; CDR3 DNA: TGTGCCAGCAGCCTAACAGCGGGGGATTTCCGTGAGCAGTTCTTC; CDR3 protein: CASSLTAGDFREQFF
J gene: TRBJ1-1; D gene: .; clone size: .; V gene: TRBV13; CDR3 DNA: TGTGCCAGCAGCGCCTCAGGCAGGGGACTGAACACTGAAGCTTTCTTT; CDR3 protein: CASSASGRGLNTEAFF